These T cell receptor beta chains were read from a single sample in a study of blood T cells in healthy people across ages. Each CDR3 protein is one row after TCRdb ran MiXCR on the 5' RACE reads. Here the sample spans some 900,000 distinct CDR3 sequences, about 30% being singletons. The sample comprised blood. The receptors derive from an elderly woman in good health. Each CDR3 is given with its conserved first and last residue. A D gene is named only where the DNA matches it firmly. The listing skips clone size in some rows; elsewhere it reads once, few, many or a size class.

j_call d_call v_call clone_size cdr3_nt cdr3_aa
TRBJ1-6 TRBD1 TRBV6-2/TRBV6-3 NA TGTGCCAGCAGACCCGGGACAGGGGCCAACTTCTATAATTCACCCCTCCACTTT CASRPGTGANFYNSPLHF
TRBJ2-7 TRBD2 TRBV20-1 many TGCAGTGCTAGAGGACTAGCGGGGCTATACGAGCAGTACTTC CSARGLAGLYEQYF
TRBJ2-3 NA TRBV18 NA TGTGCCAGCTCACCACCGACTGTCTCTAGCACAGATACGCAGTATTTT CASSPPTVSSTDTQYF
TRBJ2-5 TRBD1 TRBV6-2/TRBV6-3 many TGTGCCAGCAAGGGGACAGGGAGATCGGAGACCCAGTACTTC CASKGTGRSETQYF
TRBJ2-2 NA TRBV12-3/TRBV12-4 NA TGTGCCAGCAGTCTACTGGCGGGAGGGGAGCTGTTTTTT CASSLLAGGELFF
TRBJ2-4 NA TRBV27 few TGTGCCAGCAGTTTATATTATGGTACAGGGAAGGCCAAAAACATTCAGTACTTC CASSLYYGTGKAKNIQYF
TRBJ2-1 TRBD2 TRBV7-9 many TGTGCCAGCAGTTCCTTAGCGGGGTCCTCCTACAATGAGCAGTTCTTC CASSSLAGSSYNEQFF
TRBJ1-1 NA TRBV3-1 NA TGTGCCAGCAGCAGCCGGGTGCAGGAGCGAGCTTTCTTT CASSSRVQERAFF
TRBJ1-2 TRBD1 TRBV6-2/TRBV6-3 many TGTGCCAGCAGTTACGCTCCCAGGACAGGGCTCTATGGCTACACCTTC CASSYAPRTGLYGYTF
TRBJ1-1 TRBD1 TRBV27 NA TGTGCCAGCAGTCGGTCAGGGGGCGCGTTTTTGGGAGCTTTCTTT CASSRSGGAFLGAFF
TRBJ2-1 NA TRBV7-2 few TGTGCCAGCAGCCAAAGGGTAGGCGGGGGCGGTGAGCAGTTCTTC CASSQRVGGGGEQFF
TRBJ2-7 TRBD1 TRBV15 few TGTGCCACCAGCAATTTCGGGACAGGGGGCCTCACTGAGCAGTACTTC CATSNFGTGGLTEQYF
TRBJ2-2 NA TRBV29-1 NA TGCAGCGTCAAACCAGGACAGTCGAACACCGGGGAGCTGTTTTTT CSVKPGQSNTGELFF
TRBJ2-7 NA TRBV7-8 NA TGTGCCAGCAGCGGGGGAAGGAGTCACGAGCAGTACTTC CASSGGRSHEQYF
TRBJ2-2 TRBD2 TRBV4-2 NA TGTGCCAGCAGCCAAGAATGGACTAGCGGCAACACCGGGGAGCTGTTTTTT CASSQEWTSGNTGELFF
TRBJ1-1 TRBD1 TRBV6-2/TRBV6-3 few TGTGCCAGCAGTTACTCGCTTCACAGGGGGCGGGATCGTCTCCTTATGAACACTGAAGCTTTCTTT CASSYSLHRGRDRLLMNTEAFF
TRBJ1-5 NA TRBV27 NA TGTGCCAGCAGTTTCCGCGGGACACCCGGGCCAGACCTTCAGCCCCAGCATTTT CASSFRGTPGPDLQPQHF
TRBJ2-3 TRBD2 TRBV12-3/TRBV12-4 many TGTGCCGTTGGGGTAGGCGGGGGGGTTGCAGATACGCAGTATTTT CAVGVGGGVADTQYF
TRBJ2-7 TRBD2 TRBV7-2 NA TGTGCCAGCAGCTTAGTCCTCGCGGGAGAGAGAGAGCAGTACTTC CASSLVLAGEREQYF
TRBJ1-1 NA TRBV27 NA TGTGCCACCCAACAGGGTTGGGGGAACACTGAAGCTTTCTTT CATQQGWGNTEAFF
TRBJ1-1 NA TRBV30 NA TGTGCCTGGAGAACCCGCTGGGAGGACACTGAAGCTTTCTTT CAWRTRWEDTEAFF
TRBJ1-5 NA TRBV9 many TGTGCCAGCAGCGAGGGCCCGCGGCAGCCCCAGCATTTT CASSEGPRQPQHF
TRBJ2-5 NA TRBV19 few TGTGCCAGTACCCCACTTGGACAAGAGACCCAGTACTTC CASTPLGQETQYF
TRBJ1-1 TRBD1 TRBV6-6 few TGTGCCAGCAGGAGCCCGCCGGGACAGGGGAACACTGAAGCTTTCTTT CASRSPPGQGNTEAFF
TRBJ2-7 TRBD1 TRBV4-3 many TGCGCCAGCAGCCAAGATTTGGGGCCGGGACAGGGAAAAAAGCAGTACTTC CASSQDLGPGQGKKQYF
TRBJ2-5 TRBD1 TRBV12-3/TRBV12-4 many TGTGCCAGCAGTTTACAACAGGGGGTGGAGACCCAGTACTTC CASSLQQGVETQYF
TRBJ1-2 TRBD1 TRBV2 NA TGTGCCAGCAGGGACAGGGGCCAAACTAACTATGGCTACACCTTC CASRDRGQTNYGYTF
TRBJ2-7 TRBD1 TRBV3-1 many TGTGCCAGCAGGACAGGGGACGAGCAGTACTTC CASRTGDEQYF
TRBJ2-7 TRBD1 TRBV28 NA TGTGCCAGCAACCCGGGACAGGGAGGCGAGCAGTACTTC CASNPGQGGEQYF
TRBJ2-1 TRBD2 TRBV5-8 NA TGTGCCAGCAGCTTGTTCTTTCGACTAGCGGGGAACAATGAGCAGTTCTTC CASSLFFRLAGNNEQFF
TRBJ1-2 NA TRBV12-3/TRBV12-4 NA TGTGCCAGCAGTCCAGCGGGCTCCCTCTATGGCTACACCTTC CASSPAGSLYGYTF
TRBJ2-7 NA TRBV30 NA TGTGCCTGGGCCTGGGGACCAAACTACGAGCAGTACTTC CAWAWGPNYEQYF
TRBJ1-1 NA TRBV3-1 few TGTGCCAGCAGCCAAGTTGGCGGGGACACTGAAGCTTTCTTT CASSQVGGDTEAFF
TRBJ2-7 NA TRBV7-2 few TGTGCCAGCAGCCATCGCCGGGACAACTACGAGCAGTACTTC CASSHRRDNYEQYF
TRBJ2-5 NA TRBV7-2 NA TGTGCCAGCAGCCCGCATAGAGGGGGGAACCAAGAGACCCAGTACTTC CASSPHRGGNQETQYF
TRBJ2-5 NA TRBV5-6 many TGTGCCAGCTGGACGACGGGACCAAAAGAGACCCAGTACTTC CASWTTGPKETQYF
TRBJ2-1 NA TRBV18 NA TGTGCCAGCTCACCACCGAACGGGGGCCTCGACAATGAGCAGTTCTTC CASSPPNGGLDNEQFF
TRBJ2-7 NA TRBV7-4 many TGTGCCAGCAGCTCTTTGGAGGGGATGAGCTCCTACGAGCAGTACTTC CASSSLEGMSSYEQYF
TRBJ1-3 NA TRBV2 NA TGTGCCAGCAGGGGAGACTCTGGAAACACCATATATTTT CASRGDSGNTIYF
TRBJ2-1 TRBD2 TRBV20-1 many TGCAGTGCTAATGGACCAGCGGGGCACACTTACGATGAGCAGTTCTTC CSANGPAGHTYDEQFF
TRBJ2-7 NA TRBV20-1 many TGCAGTGCTCGGGGGGCAGGAGGCTACGAGCAGTACTTC CSARGAGGYEQYF
TRBJ2-5 NA TRBV7-9 few TGTGCCAGCAGCGACCGGGACCGGTACCAAGAGACCCAGTACTTC CASSDRDRYQETQYF
TRBJ1-2 NA TRBV2 NA TGTGCCAGCAGTGAAGCGATACAGGGAGCCAAGTATGGCTACACCTTC CASSEAIQGAKYGYTF
TRBJ2-1 NA TRBV6-2/TRBV6-3 many TGTGCCAGCAAAAGAGGAACAGGGCACAATGAGCAGTTCTTC CASKRGTGHNEQFF
TRBJ2-7 NA TRBV6-2/TRBV6-3 few TGTGCCGCCCAGGGGCAAACCTACGAGCAGTACTTC CAAQGQTYEQYF
TRBJ2-5 NA TRBV7-9 many TGTGCCAGCAGCCGTTTAAAAGAGACCCAGTACTTC CASSRLKETQYF
TRBJ2-3 TRBD2 TRBV9 many TGTGCCAGCAGCCAAAGCGGGGGGAGCACAGATACGCAGTATTTT CASSQSGGSTDTQYF
TRBJ2-7 TRBD2 TRBV7-8 many TGTGCCAGCAGCTTAGCGCGGGGTAGCGGGTCCTACGAGCAGTACTTC CASSLARGSGSYEQYF
TRBJ1-2 NA TRBV6-2/TRBV6-3 NA TGTGCCAGCATAGATCCAGCTAACTATGGCTACACCTTC CASIDPANYGYTF
TRBJ2-5 NA TRBV28 many TGTGCCAGCAGACCCCTGGGGGGCGCGGAGACCCAGTACTTC CASRPLGGAETQYF
TRBJ2-5 TRBD2 TRBV27 few TGTGCCAGCAGTCCCAAAATCGGGACTAAAGAGACCCAGTACTTC CASSPKIGTKETQYF
TRBJ2-7 NA TRBV27 NA TGTGCCAGCACGTCAGGGAATAGGGAGCAGTACTTC CASTSGNREQYF
TRBJ1-1 NA TRBV4-3 many TGCGCCAGCAGCCAAGGAGCTTTGGACACTGAAGCTTTCTTT CASSQGALDTEAFF